This T cell receptor beta chain was captured in a study of T cells in Graves' hyperthyroidism and ophthalmopathy (dated by TCRdb to about 2019). Looking at the study overall: Peripheral blood was collected at initial diagnosis, before any treatment. TCR V-J signatures able to tell the groups apart were searched for in a discovery cohort of some 97 patients, of whom roughly 42 had Graves' ophthalmopathy and 55 to 65 had stable Graves' hyperthyroidism. Prospective prediction of ophthalmopathy was tested in an independent validation cohort of fewer than 20 hyperthyroidism patients and 17 patients who later progressed to ophthalmopathy. The 75 to 100 discovery patients were randomly split 7:3 into training and test sets. The study also compared thyroid tissue and blood T-cell repertoires from a handful of Graves' hyperthyroidism patients. Once sampling was done, hyperthyroidism patients were given methimazole at a starting dose of 30 mg daily, whereas ophthalmopathy patients were given high-dose intravenous methylprednisolone. According to the paper, TCR Vbeta CDR3 sequencing was carried out on some 130 peripheral blood samples, which came from over 40 ophthalmopathy, 70 to 80 hyperthyroidism and roughly 17 progressor patients. On the study overall, not on this receptor specifically: Sample size was not statistically predetermined, and investigators were not blinded to group allocation. Most expanded thyroid clonotypes (frequency above 0.001) were also detected in blood, a finding suggesting that blood repertoires may reflect thyroid immune responses. A model built on a 13 V-J signature distinguished ophthalmopathy from stable hyperthyroidism, reaching 87.88% sensitivity and 81.08% specificity in cross-validation and 80%/75% in testing. In validation, the model predicted progression to ophthalmopathy with just under 71% sensitivity and approximately 78% specificity, a median of around six months before onset.

The TCR beta CDR3 regions were amplified from RNA transcripts. A first-round RT-PCR of the TCR CDR3 used the HTBI primer set with the Qiagen OneStep RT-PCR kit. A second multiplex PCR round built the libraries, followed by size selection and purification. Sequencing of the libraries was done on an Illumina HiSeq2000 using paired-end 100 bp reads. As for the original processing: SOAPnuke was used to process the raw data, throwing out any read that contained adapters or uncalled bases, had a mean Phred below 15, or lacked an exact constant-primer or identifier match. High-quality paired reads were merged with COPE v1.2.5, and unique nucleotide sequences were defined as clonotypes. MiTCR v1.1 was used to align the clonotypes against IMGT TRBV, TRBD and TRBJ reference segments. Analysis was restricted to V-J combinations with a frequency above 0.0001, which covered 99.2% of repertoires. A TCS score was defined as the ratio between F50 (clonal expansion) and ExV (chaos), using BLOSUM62-based TCRdist between CDR3 peptides within each V-J. Welch's t-statistics and random forest reduced roughly 500 V-J features to around 14, which were used in a naive Bayes classifier (R e1071). TCRdb trimmed the raw reads at Q25, called clones with MiXCR and kept productive beta chains. Rows with one shared CDR3 protein collapse into an entry with the most common genes and DNA. For this entry, the V and J calls and clone size follow TCRdb and not the study's own pipeline. The sample has roughly 180,000 distinct CDR3 sequences on record, about 17% of them singletons. Under 35% of the sample is held by the ten biggest clonotypes.

Measured from the cysteine to the phenylalanine, the CDR3 is 15 residues long. The sequence is cut down to CDR3 DNA, 45 bases in frame from base 1. Deletion took 0 bases off V and 3 bases off J, with a span of 12 bases between the germline ends. Taken from the germline V gene (reference sequence), the CDR1 and CDR2 loops are SGHNT and YYREEE. A patient counted as having stable Graves' hyperthyroidism if no progression to ophthalmopathy occurred over 18 months of follow-up. Hyperthyroidism patients were newly diagnosed, had a disease duration of under 2 months, and were aged 18 to 65 years. Exclusion was applied to patients with uncontrolled infections, other autoimmune diseases, pregnancy or lactation. Clinical symptoms, serum thyroxine and TRAb, thyroid ultrasound, and orbital computed tomography formed the basis for the diagnoses. PBMCs were isolated from roughly 10 ml of fresh peripheral blood by Ficoll-Paque density gradient centrifugation. Trizol reagent was used to extract total RNA, and RNA quality was then checked on an Agilent 2100 Bioanalyzer.

This clonotype was observed a handful of times. Its antigen specificity is not known. Base-call qualities are not available, and no considerably larger clone is one nucleotide away. The sequenced sample consisted of blood. The TCR comes from a woman in her fifties or sixties with Graves' hyperthyroidism. The rearranged segments are TRBV5-4 and TRBJ1-1; the D gene cannot be resolved reliably. Here the CDR3 is given as CASSLDFGADTEAFF. The DNA reads as follows: TGTGCCAGCAGCTTGGACTTTGGAGCAGACACTGAAGCTTTCTTT.